The 22 T cell receptor beta chains presented below share a single source sample, sequenced in a study of T cell changes during pregnancy in multiple sclerosis. The data were produced by immunoSEQ multiplex PCR, yet TCRdb's version contains in-frame clones alone and is incomplete. The table records 100,000 to 140,000 clones, roughly 92% of them present only once. The sample here was peripheral blood, taken in the third trimester of pregnancy. All receptors come from a female donor in good health, enrolled as a control in a pregnancy study.

The chain links TRBV5-1 to TRBJ2-5, with TRBD2 matching 13 bases. The V segment lost 5 bases and the J segment 6 bases; nucleotides outside the gene matches: 7. Germline CDR1 SGHRS, CDR2 YFSETQ. The CDR3 covers 15 residues. This CDR3 is CASSTSGGDYQTQYF. The CDR3, as DNA: TGCGCCAGCAGTACTAGCGGGGGGGACTACCAGACCCAGTACTTC. Complete variable domain (other parts from reference TRBV5-1 and TRBJ2-5): KAGVTQTPRYLIKTRGQQVTLSCSPISGHRSVSWYQQTPGQGLQFLFEYFSETQRNKGNFPGRFSGRQFSNSRSEMNVSTLELGDSALYLCASSTSGGDYQTQYFGPGTRLLVL.

As to this clone: At one end the junction does not follow the germline gene, possibly because of a read error. The same CDR3 also results from other DNA sequences found in this sample. The rearrangement uses TRBV9 and TRBJ2-2; 8 bases match TRBD2. The CDR3 loop spans 14 amino acids. CDR1 and CDR2 (germline): SGDLS, YYNGEE. CDR3: CASRHSGDTGELFF. DNA for the CDR3: TGTGCTAGCAGACATAGCGGGGACACCGGGGAGCTGTTTTTT.

This chain connects TRBV11-3 to TRBJ2-3; TRBD2 matches at 16 bases. Looked up from germline, CDR1 is SGHNT and CDR2 is YENEEA. V shed 3 bases and J 4 bases; nucleotides not matched to a gene: 7. This CDR3 spans 18 amino acids. CDR3 loop: CASSFPGLAGGLADTQYF. The CDR3 region has the DNA TGTGCCAGCAGCTTCCCGGGACTAGCGGGGGGGCTGGCAGATACGCAGTATTTT.

The chain links TRBV5-8 to TRBJ2-7; a possible D gene is TRBD2 (6 bases). This CDR3 contains 14 residues. CDR1 SGHTS and CDR2 YDEGEE come from the germline V gene. V lost 3 bases to trimming and J lost 2 bases, with 12 bases between them. In DNA form, the CDR3 reads TGTGCCAGCAGCTCCTCGGGGGAGGCCTACGAGCAGTACTTC. It translates to CASSSSGEAYEQYF. The full variable domain, completed using reference TRBV5-8 and TRBJ2-7, is EAGVTQSPTHLIKTRGQQATLRCSPISGHTSVYWYQQALGLGLQFLLWYDEGEERNRGNFPPRFSGRQFPNYSSELNVNALELEDSALYLCASSSSGEAYEQYFGPGTRLTVT.

The genes are TRBV19 and TRBJ2-7; D may be TRBD2 (7 bases). Germline V gives CDR1 LNHDA, CDR2 SQIVND (reference sequence). Trimming cost V 5 bases and J 1 base, with 15 bases left between them. This CDR3 has 15 amino acids. This CDR3 is CASSGPGGPSYEQYF. The DNA of the CDR3 is TGTGCCAGTAGTGGACCCGGGGGGCCGTCCTACGAGCAGTACTTC.

This clone came up once. The chain uses TRBV30 and TRBJ2-1, with 10 bases identical to TRBD2. The V and J ends lost 2 bases and 6 bases, in that order; junction bases with no gene match: 1. This CDR3 has 13 residues. Germline loops: CDR1 GTSNPN, CDR2 SVGIG (reference sequence). The CDR3 is CAWSWTSGNEQFF. CDR3 nucleotide sequence: TGTGCCTGGAGTTGGACTAGCGGCAATGAGCAGTTCTTC.

The CDR3 region has the DNA TGTGCCTGGAGTGTAATGGCAAACTCCTACAATGAGCAGTTCTTC. Translated: CAWSVMANSYNEQFF. This sequence joins TRBV30 and TRBJ2-1; D ambiguous. CDR3 length: 15 residues. V lost 0 bases and J 0 bases, leaving 9 bases between the germline ends. The germline gives CDR1 GTSNPN, CDR2 SVGIG (reference sequence).

V is TRBV2 and J is TRBJ2-7, with 9 bases lining up with TRBD1. Germline CDR1 is SNHLY and CDR2 is FYNNEI. This CDR3 spans 14 amino acids. J gave up 4 bases and V 7 bases, and 8 bases lay outside the gene matches. The CDR3 DNA is TGTGCCAGCAACCTCAGGACAGGGGCGTACGAGCAGTACTTC. Translation: CASNLRTGAYEQYF. Looking up the rest from reference TRBV2 and TRBJ2-7 gives the full variable domain: EPEVTQTPSHQVTQMGQEVILRCVPISNHLYFYWYRQILGQKVEFLVSFYNNEISEKSEIFDDQFSVERPDGSNFTLKIRSTKLEDSAMYFCASNLRTGAYEQYFGPGTRLTVT.

V usage is TRBV13 and J usage is TRBJ2-7; maybe TRBD1 (6 bases). V gave up 8 bases and J gave up 1 base, with 15 bases separating them. The CDR3 consists of 14 residues. Germline V lookup: CDR1 PRHDT, CDR2 FYEKMQ (reference sequence). CDR3 sequence reads: CASGMGHLSYEQYF. The CDR3 DNA reads TGTGCCAGCGGGATGGGACACCTTTCCTACGAGCAGTACTTC. Full variable domain (missing parts from reference TRBV13 and TRBJ2-7): AAGVIQSPRHLIKEKRETATLKCYPIPRHDTVYWYQQGPGQDPQFLISFYEKMQSDKGSIPDRFSAQQFSDYHSELNMSSLELGDSALYFCASGMGHLSYEQYFGPGTRLTVT.

CDR3 protein: CASSYSARWRNQPQHF. CDR3 coding DNA: TGTGCCAGCAGTTACTCGGCCAGGTGGAGGAATCAGCCCCAGCATTTT. This rearrangement joins TRBV6-5 to TRBJ1-5; no clear D gene. In germline, CDR1 is MNHEY, CDR2 SVGAGI. The CDR3 has 16 amino acids. Between the trimmed V and J ends, which lost 0 bases and 4 bases, there was a span of 13 bases.

This clone was observed a handful of times. The chain combines TRBV6-1 with TRBJ1-4; 9 bases are a match to TRBD1. Losses at the gene ends were 3 bases for V and 8 bases for J; bases not matched to a gene: 10. Germline V CDR1 and CDR2: MNHNS, SASEGT. The CDR3 consists of 16 residues. The CDR3 loop reads CASSDRRTGVEEKLFF. The CDR3, as DNA: TGTGCCAGCAGTGACCGTCGGACAGGGGTGGAGGAAAAACTGTTTTTT.

V and J are TRBV4-3 and TRBJ1-4; 9 bases agree with TRBD1. CDR3 length: 16 amino acids. Trimming took 0 bases from V and 7 from J; bases not matched to a gene: 6. The germline V gene encodes CDR1 LGHNA and CDR2 YSLEER. CDR3 sequence (DNA): TGCGCCAGCAGCCAAGAAGGGACAGGGTGGCCTGAAAAACTGTTTTTT. Translation gives CASSQEGTGWPEKLFF.

The gene calls are TRBV11-2 and TRBJ1-4; 7 bases map to TRBD1. The trim removed 2 bases at V and 4 bases at J, leaving 7 bases unmatched. This CDR3 is built from 16 residues. The V gene's germline CDR1 is SGHAT and CDR2 FQNNGV. The CDR3, as DNA: TGTGCCAGCAGCTTATCCCGGGACAGATTTAATGAAAAACTGTTTTTT. Translating gives CASSLSRDRFNEKLFF.

The chain couples TRBV30 to TRBJ1-2; no clear D gene. CDR1 is GTSNPN, CDR2 SVGIG, per germline (reference sequence). The CDR3 extends over 14 amino acids. Trimming left V 1 base short and J 4 bases short, with 13 bases between. CDR3 in amino acids: CAWSGDRGPYGYTF. DNA for the CDR3: TGTGCCTGGAGTGGGGATCGGGGTCCCTATGGCTACACCTTC.

A remark on this clone: The same CDR3 also results from other DNA sequences found in this sample. The V and J genes are TRBV7-2 and TRBJ2-5, with TRBD2 matching over 12 bases. Germline loops: CDR1 SGHTA, CDR2 FQGNSA. The V gene end was trimmed by 4 bases and the J gene end by 2 bases; junction bases not matched to a gene: 5. The CDR3 sequence is 16 residues long. As DNA, the CDR3 is TGTGCCAGCAGCTCAGGGCTAGCGGGGGGGCAAGAGACCCAGTACTTC. Protein sequence: CASSSGLAGGQETQYF.

The chain combines TRBV9 with TRBJ1-5, with a tentative D call TRBD1 (5 bases). V was pared by 0 bases and J by 5 bases, with 9 bases between. The CDR3 spans 14 residues. Germline V gives CDR1 SGDLS, CDR2 YYNGEE. The CDR3 loop reads CASSVGSGYQPQHF. The CDR3, as DNA: TGTGCCAGCAGCGTAGGGTCAGGGTATCAGCCCCAGCATTTT.

The CDR3 spells CARSLVRFSGANVLTF. The CDR3 region has the DNA TGTGCCAGAAGCTTGGTCAGGTTCTCTGGGGCCAACGTCCTGACTTTC. This rearrangement joins TRBV5-3 to TRBJ2-6, with no clear D. TRBV5-3 is flagged as an ORF with uncertain function. The V end was cut by 0 bases, the J end by 0 bases, with 7 bases between. This CDR3 contains 16 residues.

The V gene is TRBV11-3, the J gene TRBJ2-1; perhaps TRBD2 as D (7 bases). V was clipped by 4 bases and J by 6 bases, with 28 bases between them. Germline V CDR1 and CDR2: SGHNT, YENEEA. The CDR3 is 19 residues long. The CDR3 spells CASSSPGGALRGGANEQFF. The DNA for the CDR3 is TGTGCCAGCAGCTCACCGGGGGGAGCCCTACGAGGGGGGGCCAATGAGCAGTTCTTC.

The table lists this clone with a count of one. The chain joins TRBV11-2 to TRBJ2-7, with D unclear. The CDR3 loop spans 13 amino acids. Germline-derived CDR1 and CDR2 are SGHAT and FQNNGV. V lost 1 base, J lost 2 bases, and 6 bases lay in between. CDR3 loop: CASSLVVTYEQYF. CDR3 coding DNA: TGTGCCAGCAGCTTAGTAGTGACCTACGAGCAGTACTTC. Complete variable domain (other parts from reference TRBV11-2 and TRBJ2-7): EAGVAQSPRYKIIEKRQSVAFWCNPISGHATLYWYQQILGQGPKLLIQFQNNGVVDDSQLPKDRFSAERLKGVDSTLKIQPAKLEDSAVYLCASSLVVTYEQYFGPGTRLTVT.

The V and J genes are TRBV5-3 and TRBJ2-7, with TRBD2 matching over 9 bases. TRBV5-3 is noted as an ORF with a role that remains uncertain. The CDR3 is 18 amino acids. Unmatched junction bases numbered 15, after V lost 2 bases and J lost 3 bases. CDR3 sequence: CARSLPPFGGGAFYEQYF. CDR3 DNA sequence: TGTGCCAGAAGCTTACCCCCGTTTGGCGGGGGGGCTTTCTACGAGCAGTACTTC.

This clone was detected only a few times. The chain uses TRBV27 and TRBJ1-6; weak D call: TRBD1 (5 bases). Germline loops: CDR1 MNHEY, CDR2 SMNVEV (reference sequence). Between the trimmed V and J ends, which lost 8 bases and 14 bases, there was a span of 10 bases. This CDR3 is built from 10 residues. Here the CDR3 reads CASLGQSLHF. The CDR3 region has the DNA TGTGCCAGCCTTGGACAATCCCTCCACTTT.

This chain joins TRBV7-2 and TRBJ1-5; D is ambiguous. The CDR3 loop spans 15 amino acids. V shed 2 bases and J shed 0 bases, with 8 bases lying between them. CDR1 is SGHTA, CDR2 FQGNSA, per germline. CDR3 coding DNA: TGTGCCAGCAGCTTAAACGGTGATAGCAATCAGCCCCAGCATTTT. Amino acids: CASSLNGDSNQPQHF.